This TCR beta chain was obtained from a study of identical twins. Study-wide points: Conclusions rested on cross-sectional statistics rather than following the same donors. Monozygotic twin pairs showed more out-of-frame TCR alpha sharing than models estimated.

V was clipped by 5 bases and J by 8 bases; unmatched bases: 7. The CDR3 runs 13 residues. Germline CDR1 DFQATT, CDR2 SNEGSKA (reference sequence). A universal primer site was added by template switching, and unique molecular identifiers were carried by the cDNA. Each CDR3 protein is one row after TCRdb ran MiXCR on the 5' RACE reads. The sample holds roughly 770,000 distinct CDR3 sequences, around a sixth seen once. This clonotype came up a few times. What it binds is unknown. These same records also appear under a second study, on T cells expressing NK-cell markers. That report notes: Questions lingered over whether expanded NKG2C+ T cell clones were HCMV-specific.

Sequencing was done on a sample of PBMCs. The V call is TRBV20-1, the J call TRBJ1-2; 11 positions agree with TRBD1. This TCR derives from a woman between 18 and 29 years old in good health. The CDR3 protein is CSALGQGASGYTF. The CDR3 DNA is TGCAGTGCTCTTGGACAGGGGGCGTCGGGCTACACCTTC.